These 30 T cell receptor beta chains were all obtained from the same sample, sequenced in a study of beta chain features in type 1 diabetes. Findings and limits, study-wide: Type 1 diabetes patients showed a moderate but significant shortening of TCRB CDR3s in all four CD4+ subsets.

Antigens of these TCRs are unknown. Since all of the isolated RNA was reverse transcribed, expressed TCRB transcripts were what got sequenced. Method: immunoSEQ multiplex PCR; TCRdb's copy keeps in-frame clones and lacks some. The sample records nearly 700,000 clones, about an eighth being singletons. The sample consisted of naive CD4+ T cells from blood. All receptors derive from a man between 18 and 35 years old with type 1 diabetes.

This clone has a handful of counts. The rearrangement links TRBV29-1 to TRBJ2-7; 10 nucleotides line up with TRBD2. The CDR3 totals 14 residues. With 3 bases clipped from V and 0 bases from J, the junction kept 2 bases outside the gene matches. The germline V gene has CDR1 SQVTM and CDR2 ANQGSEA. The CDR3 here is CSVDASGGSYEQYF. As DNA, the CDR3 is TGCAGCGTTGACGCTAGCGGGGGCTCCTACGAGCAGTACTTC.

This clone was seen a handful of times. V is TRBV2 and J is TRBJ2-4; a possible D gene is TRBD2 (7 bases). Germline V lookup: CDR1 SNHLY, CDR2 FYNNEI. This CDR3 is built from 15 residues. V shed 7 bases and J shed 6 bases, with 19 bases lying between them. The CDR3: CASTPTPGGGNIQYF. Here the CDR3 DNA reads TGTGCCAGCACTCCCACCCCGGGGGGCGGAAACATTCAGTACTTC.

CDR3 sequence reads: CASSPGQESSPLHF. CDR3 DNA: TGCGCCAGCAGCCCTGGACAGGAAAGTTCACCCCTCCACTTT. The chain combines TRBV5-1 with TRBJ1-6; 7 nucleotides match TRBD1. Losses at the gene ends were 4 bases for V and 9 bases for J; bases not matched to a gene: 7. Germline V gene data show CDR1 as SGHRS and CDR2 as YFSETQ. The CDR3 runs to 14 residues.

As for this clone: The junction does not match germline at one end; this may be a read error. The chain is built from TRBV29-1 and TRBJ1-1; D ambiguous. The CDR3 consists of 13 residues. CDR1 and CDR2 (germline): SQVTM, ANQGSEA. The chain's CDR3 is CSARTLKNPEAFF. In nucleotides, the CDR3 is TGCAGCGCTAGGACCCTAAAGAACCCTGAAGCTTTCTTT. Looking up the rest from reference TRBV29-1 and TRBJ1-1 gives the full variable domain: SAVISQKPSRDICQRGTSLTIQCQVDSQVTMMFWYRQQPGQSLTLIATANQGSEATYESGFVIDKFPISRPNLTFSTLTVSNMSPEDSSIYLCSARTLKNPEAFFGQGTRLTVV.

This clone has a handful of counts. The chain joins TRBV4-1 to TRBJ1-3, with D perhaps TRBD1 (6 bases). Trimming stripped 3 bases from V and 4 bases from J, with 13 bases between. Germline-derived CDR1 and CDR2 are MGHRA and YSYEKL. This CDR3 contains 15 residues. DNA of the CDR3: TGCGCCAGCAGCCAGACACAGGGTTGGGGAAACACCATATATTTT. Its protein is CASSQTQGWGNTIYF.

This clone was detected only a few times. This rearrangement joins TRBV30 to TRBJ1-6, with D possibly matching TRBD1 (5 bases). V was clipped by 4 bases and J by 8 bases, with 9 bases between them. Germline CDR1 is GTSNPN and CDR2 is SVGIG (reference sequence). There are 12 residues in the CDR3. The CDR3 spells CAWTGGDSPLHF. The CDR3 region has the DNA TGTGCCTGGACGGGGGGTGATTCACCCCTCCACTTT.

On this clone itself: The sample carries other DNA sequences with the same CDR3. This chain links TRBV7-9 with TRBJ1-5; TRBD1 matches 7 bases. Per the germline V gene, CDR1 is SEHNR and CDR2 is FQNEAQ (reference sequence). The CDR3 extends over 14 amino acids. The V and J ends lost 5 bases and 2 bases, in that order; junction bases with no gene match: 3. Here the CDR3 DNA reads TGTGCCAGCAGCCTTGGACAGGGCAATCAGCCCCAGCATTTT. Translating gives CASSLGQGNQPQHF.

This clone was seen a handful of times. V and J are TRBV19 and TRBJ1-5; 8 nucleotides match TRBD1. Germline CDR1 LNHDA, CDR2 SQIVND (reference sequence). The CDR3 length is 13 residues. V gave up 8 bases and J gave up 3 bases; unmatched junction bases: 3. The DNA of the CDR3 is TGTGCCAGTTCCAGGGGGCTCAATCAGCCCCAGCATTTT. It encodes CASSRGLNQPQHF.

This clone turned up a few times. The CDR3 nucleotides are TGTGCCTGGAAGGTAGCGGGGTACACAGATACGCAGTATTTT. This codes for CAWKVAGYTDTQYF. The chain recombines TRBV30 with TRBJ2-3; the match to TRBD2 covers 8 bases. With V trimmed by 4 bases and J by 2 bases, 5 bases remained unmatched. Looked up from germline, CDR1 is GTSNPN and CDR2 is SVGIG (reference sequence). The CDR3 is 14 residues long.

This clone was seen a few times. The chain recombines TRBV6-6 with TRBJ1-2; 8 bases fit TRBD1. Losses at the gene ends were 6 bases for V and 5 bases for J; bases not matched to a gene: 14. Germline CDR1 MNHNY, CDR2 SVGAGI (reference sequence). This CDR3 has 16 residues. CDR3 in DNA: TGTGCCAGCAGCTCCAGGCCAGGGGGCGATGATTATGGCTACACCTTC. It translates to CASSSRPGGDDYGYTF.

This clone has just a few counts. The chain employs TRBV15 and TRBJ2-1, with a possible D match to TRBD1 (5 bases). The CDR3 runs 15 residues. Trimming took off 0 bases at V and 8 bases at J, with 14 bases between the two ends. Looked up from germline, CDR1 is LNHNV and CDR2 is YYDKDF (reference sequence). The CDR3, as DNA: TGTGCCACCAGCAGAGATCGCAGGGATGTTCATGAGCAGTTCTTC. Translated, it gives CATSRDRRDVHEQFF.

The chain carries TRBV30 and TRBJ1-2; unclear D gene. Trimming pared 4 bases from V and 4 bases from J, leaving 7 bases between. Germline V CDR1 and CDR2: GTSNPN, SVGIG (reference sequence). The length of the CDR3 is 11 residues. The CDR3 region is CAWNAGYGYTF. In nucleotides, the CDR3 is TGTGCCTGGAACGCTGGCTATGGCTACACCTTC.

The chain carries TRBV28 and TRBJ2-1, with D perhaps matching TRBD2 (6 bases). The germline V gene has CDR1 MDHEN and CDR2 SYDVKM. The CDR3 spans 13 residues. The V end was cut by 6 bases, the J end by 12 bases, with 18 bases between. CDR3 region: CASRAGPGVTQFF. The DNA for the CDR3 is TGTGCCAGCAGAGCGGGTCCGGGAGTAACGCAGTTCTTC.

The genes are TRBV6-1 and TRBJ2-7; D is unclear. V lost 6 bases and J 3 bases, leaving 9 bases between the germline ends. CDR3 length: 12 residues. CDR1 MNHNS and CDR2 SASEGT come from the germline V gene. CDR3: CASRLMGYEQYF. The CDR3 DNA sequence: TGTGCCAGCAGATTGATGGGCTACGAGCAGTACTTC.

The chain carries TRBV29-1 and TRBJ1-1, with D possibly matching TRBD1 (6 bases). Germline V gives CDR1 SQVTM, CDR2 ANQGSEA. CDR3 length equals 15 residues. The V end lost 4 bases, the J end lost 3 bases, and 18 bases lay between the germline ends. The CDR3 loop reads CSVGSPTGIDTEAFF. The DNA of the CDR3 is TGCAGCGTTGGGTCCCCCACAGGGATAGACACTGAAGCTTTCTTT.

The V call is TRBV7-9, the J call TRBJ2-7; no firm D call. Germline assignment: CDR1 SEHNR and CDR2 FQNEAQ (reference sequence). The V gene lost 4 bases and the J gene lost 5 bases, with 12 bases spanning the gap. The CDR3 extends over 13 amino acids. CDR3 region: CASSSRGVDEQYF. CDR3 coding DNA: TGTGCCAGCAGCTCGCGCGGAGTCGACGAGCAGTACTTC.

Of note for this clone: Other DNA sequences from this sample encode an identical CDR3 as well. CDR3 sequence: CASSVSSGATDTQYF. CDR3 DNA: TGTGCCAGCAGCGTATCTAGCGGGGCCACAGATACGCAGTATTTT. V and J are TRBV9 and TRBJ2-3; TRBD2 matches 9 bases. J gave up 2 bases and V 1 base, and 2 bases lay outside the gene matches. The CDR3 contains 15 residues. The V gene's germline CDR1 is SGDLS and CDR2 YYNGEE.

This clone was seen a few times. This CDR3 is also generated by other DNA sequences in the sample. The chain has TRBV2 and TRBJ1-1; D is unclear. Per the germline V gene, CDR1 is SNHLY and CDR2 is FYNNEI. Trimming removed 1 base from V and 2 bases from J, with 5 bases in between. CDR3 length equals 13 residues. The CDR3 DNA reads TGTGCCAGCAGTGAAGGTCTAAACACTGAAGCTTTCTTT. It codes for CASSEGLNTEAFF. Full variable domain (missing parts from reference TRBV2 and TRBJ1-1): EPEVTQTPSHQVTQMGQEVILRCVPISNHLYFYWYRQILGQKVEFLVSFYNNEISEKSEIFDDQFSVERPDGSNFTLKIRSTKLEDSAMYFCASSEGLNTEAFFGQGTRLTVV.

This clone was seen a few times. The chain combines TRBV7-9 with TRBJ2-1; no clear D gene. Trimming left V 2 bases short and J 16 bases short, with 6 bases between. Per the germline V gene, CDR1 is SEHNR and CDR2 is FQNEAQ (reference sequence). The CDR3 runs 9 residues. CDR3 DNA sequence: TGTGCCAGCAGCTTATTAGAATTCTTC. Its translation is CASSLLEFF.

This clone was observed a handful of times. J is TRBJ2-7 and V is TRBV30; D is perhaps TRBD1 or TRBD2 (7 bases each). V lost 1 base and J lost 9, with 19 bases in between. CDR1 is GTSNPN and CDR2 is SVGIG in the germline V gene (reference sequence). The CDR3 loop spans 14 amino acids. The CDR3 DNA is TGTGCCTGGAGTGGCACCAGGGGGGGAATGGGGCAGTACTTC. As protein: CAWSGTRGGMGQYF.

This chain joins TRBV5-1 and TRBJ2-2; TRBD2 aligns across 7 bases. CDR3 length equals 16 residues. Germline lookup yields CDR1 SGHRS and CDR2 YFSETQ. The trim removed 2 bases at V and 2 bases at J, leaving 6 bases unmatched. CDR3 loop: CASSFALAENTGELFF. In nucleotides, the CDR3 is TGCGCCAGCAGCTTCGCGCTAGCGGAAAACACCGGGGAGCTGTTTTTT.

This clone was detected a few times. J is TRBJ2-7 and V is TRBV13, with 9 positions matching TRBD1. This CDR3 is 19 amino acids long. The germline gives CDR1 PRHDT, CDR2 FYEKMQ (reference sequence). With 3 bases clipped from V and 5 bases from J, the junction kept 20 bases outside the gene matches. CDR3 sequence reads: CASSLRTLVSGQGPDEQYF. In DNA form, the CDR3 reads TGTGCCAGCAGCTTGAGGACTTTGGTCTCGGGACAGGGTCCCGACGAGCAGTACTTC.

This clone was recorded a few times. The chain links TRBV13 to TRBJ1-1; D ambiguous. Per the germline V gene, CDR1 is PRHDT and CDR2 is FYEKMQ (reference sequence). V lost 7 bases, J lost 10 bases, and 19 bases lay in between. The CDR3 extends over 13 amino acids. The CDR3 sequence: CASTRWEDRGAFF. The CDR3 DNA is TGTGCCAGCACCCGCTGGGAGGACCGAGGAGCTTTCTTT.

This clone has more than one count but fewer than ten. The chain uses TRBV4-1 and TRBJ2-7; D is uncertain. Germline CDR1 reads MGHRA; CDR2 reads YSYEKL. V shed 1 base and J shed 2 bases, with 9 bases lying between them. This CDR3 spans 14 amino acids. CDR3 nucleotide sequence: TGCGCCAGCAGCCAAGTACCGAGGACCTACGAGCAGTACTTC. As protein: CASSQVPRTYEQYF.

J is TRBJ2-5 and V is TRBV18; D not resolved. This CDR3 region has 15 residues. The V and J ends lost 2 bases and 2 bases respectively, with 12 bases between them. Germline loops: CDR1 KGHSH, CDR2 LQKENI. Here the CDR3 reads CASSPKRRLQETQYF. Here the CDR3 DNA reads TGTGCCAGCTCACCAAAACGGCGGCTGCAAGAGACCCAGTACTTC.

In this sample, this clone turned up a few times. This rearrangement joins TRBV27 to TRBJ2-7; 8 positions agree with TRBD1. Trimming took 6 bases from V and 0 from J; bases not matched to a gene: 13. The CDR3 contains 17 residues. Germline V gene lookup returns CDR1 MNHEY and CDR2 SMNVEV (reference sequence). Here the CDR3 DNA reads TGTGCCAGCAGATTTATCGGACAGGGACAATCCTCCTACGAGCAGTACTTC. This sequence encodes CASRFIGQGQSSYEQYF.

This sequence joins TRBV7-2 and TRBJ1-5; D is uncertain. V shed 0 bases and J shed 5 bases, with 5 bases lying between them. This CDR3 has 13 residues. Germline assignment: CDR1 SGHTA and CDR2 FQGNSA. In DNA, the CDR3 is TGTGCCAGCAGCTTAGCGCAGGATCAGCCCCAGCATTTT. It codes for CASSLAQDQPQHF.

V and J are TRBV7-6 and TRBJ1-4, with unresolved D. CDR1 and CDR2 from the germline V gene are SGHVS and FNYEAQ. V shed 1 base and J shed 0 bases, with 6 bases lying between them. The CDR3 sequence is 15 residues long. Here the CDR3 reads CASSLERATNEKLFF. Here the CDR3 DNA reads TGTGCCAGCAGCTTAGAGAGGGCAACTAATGAAAAACTGTTTTTT.

The V and J genes are TRBV2 and TRBJ1-1; D not certain. CDR1 SNHLY and CDR2 FYNNEI come from the germline V gene. V gave up 11 bases and J gave up 3 bases, with 10 bases separating them. The CDR3 contains 11 residues. DNA of the CDR3: TGTGCCGGCCGGAGGGACACTGAAGCTTTCTTT. As protein: CAGRRDTEAFF.

This clone was found a few times. V usage is TRBV5-1 and J usage is TRBJ1-4; D is uncertain. The V gene lost 5 bases and the J gene lost 4 bases, with 12 bases spanning the gap. There are 14 residues in the CDR3. Per germline, CDR1 SGHRS and CDR2 YFSETQ. In DNA form, the CDR3 reads TGCGCCAGCAGAACGGACGGCCGTAATGAAAAACTGTTTTTT. This gives the protein CASRTDGRNEKLFF.